The 8 T cell receptor beta chains in this list originate from one sample, sequenced in a study of T cells after yellow fever vaccination. TCRdb redid the calling of the 5' RACE reads with MiXCR, one entry per CDR3 protein. Of approximately 260,000 distinct CDR3 sequences in the sample, roughly 4.8% were seen once. Sample: CD4+ T cells sorted from PBMCs, taken on the day of the yellow fever booster vaccination. These receptors all come from a man younger than 30 who received the YFV17D yellow fever vaccine.

The rearrangement links TRBV7-3 to TRBJ1-1; D unclear. Germline CDR1 reads SGHTA; CDR2 reads FQGTGA. The CDR3 totals 13 residues. V was trimmed by 5 bases and J by 1 base, leaving 8 bases between them. The CDR3 DNA reads as TGTGCCAGCAGCCCCCTTCCGAACACTGAAGCTTTCTTT. This sequence encodes CASSPLPNTEAFF.

This clonotype was seen a handful of times. The chain employs TRBV19 and TRBJ2-7; TRBD1 agrees at 10 bases. Germline loops: CDR1 LNHDA, CDR2 SQIVND (reference sequence). This CDR3 is built from 16 residues. The junction had 13 bases not matched to a gene; V was cut back by 3 bases and J by 8 bases. The CDR3 coding sequence is TGTGCCAGTAGTATCTCCTCGACAGGGGGCTTGGTCAAGCAGTACTTC. Protein product: CASSISSTGGLVKQYF.

J is TRBJ1-6 and V is TRBV6-5, with D hard to call. In germline, CDR1 is MNHEY, CDR2 SVGAGI. V lost 1 base to trimming and J lost 4 bases, with 14 bases between them. The CDR3 totals 17 residues. Here the CDR3 DNA reads TGTGCCAGCAGTTACTTCGGTGGGCGGCTATATAATTCACCCCTCCACTTT. It encodes CASSYFGGRLYNSPLHF.

This clonotype has a count of ten or more. V is TRBV29-1 and J is TRBJ1-1; possible D gene TRBD1, 5 bases. The CDR3 spans 13 residues. Per germline, CDR1 SQVTM and CDR2 ANQGSEA. Trimming took 7 bases from V and 2 from J, leaving 14 bases between them. DNA of the CDR3: TGCAGCGCCGCACGGGGGGAAAACACTGAAGCTTTCTTT. Translating it yields CSAARGENTEAFF.

The V and J genes are TRBV7-2 and TRBJ1-3, with TRBD1 identical over 7 bases. There are 15 residues in the CDR3. Trimming at V came to 1 base and at J to 4 bases, leaving 4 bases not matched to a gene. Germline V CDR1 and CDR2: SGHTA, FQGNSA. The CDR3, as DNA: TGTGCCAGCAGCTTAGGGGGACAGAAAGGAAACACCATATATTTT. Its protein product is CASSLGGQKGNTIYF. Looking up the rest from reference TRBV7-2 and TRBJ1-3 gives the full variable domain: GAGVSQSPSNKVTEKGKDVELRCDPISGHTALYWYRQSLGQGLEFLIYFQGNSAPDKSGLPSDRFSAERTGGSVSTLTIQRTQQEDSAVYLCASSLGGQKGNTIYFGEGSWLTVV.

This clonotype was counted ten times or more. V usage is TRBV7-2 and J usage is TRBJ2-5; tentative D call: TRBD2 (5 bases). V gave up 1 base and J gave up 5 bases, with 11 bases separating them. Germline V gene data show CDR1 as SGHTA and CDR2 as FQGNSA. The CDR3 has 14 amino acids. The CDR3: CASSLGGNAETQYF. The CDR3 nucleotides are TGTGCCAGCAGCTTAGGAGGGAATGCGGAGACCCAGTACTTC.

The sample holds a few counts of this clonotype. The CDR3 DNA follows: TGTGCCAGCAGCTTAGATGTAAAACTGTTTTTT. Translated: CASSLDVKLFF. The chain has TRBV7-2 and TRBJ1-4; D ambiguous. The V and J ends lost 1 base and 10 bases respectively, with 4 bases between them. CDR3 length: 11 residues. CDR1 and CDR2 from the germline V gene are SGHTA and FQGNSA.

This clonotype was observed many times. The V and J genes are TRBV20-1 and TRBJ2-5; D is perhaps TRBD2 (6 bases). The germline CDR1 and CDR2 sequences are DFQATT and SNEGSKA (reference sequence). Trimming pared 1 base from V and 4 bases from J, leaving 13 bases between. CDR3 length: 14 residues. The CDR3 bases are TGCAGTGCTAGAGCCACATCAGCGGGAGAGACCCAGTACTTC. Protein product: CSARATSAGETQYF.